One sample yielded the 23 T cell receptor beta chains listed below, sequenced in a study of shared clonotypes between healthy human individuals. Clones were sequenced by immunoSEQ multiplex PCR, and TCRdb holds only the in-frame ones, with some missing. The top ten hold 0.5% to 0.6% of the sample, which has roughly 1,000,000 clones, about 80% seen once. Specimen: memory CD4+ T cells from PBMCs. The subset is: CD45RA-negative fraction. These TCRs come from a young man in good health. Some clones in this sample may be carry-over from other donors' samples.

The chain combines TRBV18 with TRBJ2-5, with 8 bases matching TRBD1. Germline CDR1 reads KGHSH; CDR2 reads LQKENI. Losses at the gene ends were 8 bases for V and 5 bases for J; bases not matched to a gene: 7. The CDR3 runs to 13 residues. CDR3 nucleotides: TGTGCCAGCACCAGGGGGCGCCGGGAGACCCAGTACTTC. Translated, it gives CASTRGRRETQYF.

V and J are TRBV4-1 and TRBJ2-5, with TRBD2 identical over 10 bases. The junction had 22 bases not matched to a gene; V was cut back by 5 bases and J by 7 bases. This CDR3 contains 19 residues. From germline, CDR1 is MGHRA and CDR2 YSYEKL. The CDR3: CASSASGDPSASGRGTQYF. Written as DNA, the CDR3 is TGCGCCAGCAGCGCCAGCGGGGACCCCTCCGCTAGCGGGAGAGGGACCCAGTACTTC.

V and J are TRBV10-3 and TRBJ2-3, with TRBD2 as a possible D gene (5 bases). Trimming shortened V by 7 bases and J by 5 bases, and 13 bases separated the two germline ends. Germline values: CDR1 ENHRY, CDR2 SYGVKD. There are 13 residues in the CDR3. The CDR3 protein is CAIKAEGRDTQYF. Written as DNA, the CDR3 is TGTGCCATCAAAGCGGAAGGGAGAGATACGCAGTATTTT.

This chain uses TRBV19 with TRBJ1-4; 7 bases match TRBD1. Germline-derived CDR1 and CDR2 are LNHDA and SQIVND (reference sequence). V lost 7 bases, J lost 3 bases, and 14 bases stayed unmatched. This CDR3 has 17 amino acids. CDR3 loop: CASTNQGGRRANEKLFF. CDR3 bases: TGTGCCAGTACCAATCAGGGGGGAAGACGAGCTAATGAAAAACTGTTTTTT. Variable domain in full (rest from reference TRBV19 and TRBJ1-4): DGGITQSPKYLFRKEGQNVTLSCEQNLNHDAMYWYRQDPGQGLRLIYYSQIVNDFQKGDIAEGYSVSREKKESFPLTVTSAQKNPTAFYLCASTNQGGRRANEKLFFGSGTQLSVL.

V and J are TRBV6-5 and TRBJ2-1, with 9 nucleotides matching TRBD2. The ends lost 7 bases at V and 3 bases at J; junction bases unmatched: 7. CDR3 length: 15 amino acids. The germline gives CDR1 MNHEY, CDR2 SVGAGI. CDR3 DNA: TGTGCCAGCAAGGGTGGCGGGAGGGGCTACAATGAGCAGTTCTTC. Its translation is CASKGGGRGYNEQFF.

V usage is TRBV7-2 and J usage is TRBJ1-1; maybe TRBD1 (6 bases). Germline V gene sequence: CDR1 SGHTA, CDR2 FQGNSA. The CDR3 runs to 14 residues. V gave up 1 base and J gave up 5 bases, with 11 bases separating them. The CDR3 DNA reads TGTGCCAGCAGCTTAGGCCCAGGGGAAACTGAAGCTTTCTTT. This sequence encodes CASSLGPGETEAFF.

The J gene is TRBJ1-2, the V gene TRBV14; D unresolved. Per the germline V gene, CDR1 is SGHDN and CDR2 is FVKESK. The CDR3 is 14 amino acids. The V end lost 3 bases, the J end lost 8 bases, and 16 bases lay between the germline ends. CDR3 nucleotides: TGTGCCAGCAGCCAGGCCGGACTCGTTTTAGGCTACACCTTC. Translated: CASSQAGLVLGYTF. Full variable domain (outside the CDR3, taken from reference TRBV14 and TRBJ1-2): EAGVTQFPSHSVIEKGQTVTLRCDPISGHDNLYWYRRVMGKEIKFLLHFVKESKQDESGMPNNRFLAERTGGTYSTLKVQPAELEDSGVYFCASSQAGLVLGYTFGSGTRLTVV.

The gene calls are TRBV6-5 and TRBJ1-5; TRBD1 is a possible D gene (6 bases). The germline V gene encodes CDR1 MNHEY and CDR2 SVGAGI. The CDR3 contains 16 residues. The V gene lost 3 bases and the J gene lost 2 bases, with 14 bases spanning the gap. CDR3 sequence reads: CASSYQGRGRNQPQHF. The CDR3 DNA reads TGTGCCAGCAGTTATCAGGGTCGGGGGCGCAATCAGCCCCAGCATTTT.

V is TRBV5-1 and J is TRBJ2-1; 9 bases line up with TRBD1. J lost 7 bases, V lost 0 bases, and 5 bases had no gene match. CDR1 and CDR2 (germline): SGHRS, YFSETQ. The CDR3 spans 15 residues. The CDR3 DNA reads TGCGCCAGCAGCTTGGCCACAGGGGGCGCAAATGAGCAGTTCTTC. It encodes CASSLATGGANEQFF.

This clone was recorded once. This rearrangement joins TRBV7-9 to TRBJ1-1; 7 nucleotides line up with TRBD1. Unmatched junction bases numbered 8, after V lost 4 bases and J lost 0 bases. The germline V gene encodes CDR1 SEHNR and CDR2 FQNEAQ (reference sequence). The CDR3 loop spans 16 amino acids. CDR3 protein: CASSYTGAFMNTEAFF. The CDR3 DNA follows: TGTGCCAGCAGCTATACAGGGGCCTTCATGAACACTGAAGCTTTCTTT.

This clone was observed a single time. J is TRBJ1-1 and V is TRBV5-1, with a tentative D call TRBD1 (5 bases). Germline CDR1 reads SGHRS; CDR2 reads YFSETQ. Trimming removed 6 bases at V and 6 bases at J, with 18 bases between. The CDR3 is 14 amino acids. Here the CDR3 DNA reads TGCGCCAGCAACCGACTAGGGGTTGCCGCTGAAGCTTTCTTT. This codes for CASNRLGVAAEAFF.

The chain combines TRBV11-3 with TRBJ2-2, with D possibly TRBD1 on 6 matching bases. CDR1 is SGHNT, CDR2 YENEEA, per germline. The CDR3 sequence is 12 residues long. The V and J ends lost 5 bases and 8 bases respectively, with 9 bases between them. CDR3 residues: CASSRGTGELFF. The CDR3 nucleotides are TGTGCCAGCAGCAGGGGGACGGGGGAGCTGTTTTTT.

This chain uses TRBV5-5 with TRBJ2-1; a possible D gene is TRBD2 (6 bases). This CDR3 is built from 12 residues. CDR1 is SGHKS and CDR2 is YYEKEE in the germline V gene (reference sequence). The V end lost 4 bases, the J end lost 15 bases, and 17 bases lay between the germline ends. CDR3 sequence (DNA): TGTGCCAGCAGCCTCCTAGCGTCCCATCCGTTCTTC. Its translation is CASSLLASHPFF.

The chain uses TRBV7-2 and TRBJ2-3; D may be TRBD2 (5 bases). CDR3 length: 15 amino acids. Germline values: CDR1 SGHTA, CDR2 FQGNSA. Deletions cut 5 bases from V and 2 bases from J, with 14 bases between. CDR3 nucleotide sequence: TGTGCCAGCAGCCTGGTCCGGGGAACCACAGATACGCAGTATTTT. This encodes CASSLVRGTTDTQYF.

About this clone itself: Other nucleotide sequences from this sample produce the same CDR3. This sequence joins TRBV28 and TRBJ2-7; D gene ambiguous. Germline lookup yields CDR1 MDHEN and CDR2 SYDVKM. Trimming stripped 3 bases from V and 3 bases from J, with 3 bases between. The CDR3 runs 11 residues. The CDR3 is CASSLNYEQYF. As DNA, the CDR3 is TGTGCCAGCAGTTTGAACTACGAGCAGTACTTC.

The chain combines TRBV25-1 with TRBJ2-7; D is uncertain. CDR3 length equals 11 residues. Trimming left V 10 bases short and J 0 bases short, with 7 bases between. The germline CDR1 and CDR2 sequences are MGHDK and SYGVNS. The CDR3 sequence is CATSTSYEQYF. The CDR3 DNA reads TGTGCCACCAGCACCTCCTACGAGCAGTACTTC.

The chain couples TRBV15 to TRBJ2-1, with D uncertain. The CDR3 length is 14 residues. Per germline, CDR1 LNHNV and CDR2 YYDKDF (reference sequence). The V end was cut by 5 bases, the J end by 2 bases, with 10 bases between. The CDR3, as DNA: TGTGCCACCAGCCTCCGAGGAGCCTACAATGAGCAGTTCTTC. As protein: CATSLRGAYNEQFF.

The rearrangement links TRBV9 to TRBJ1-4; D is unclear. The CDR3 has 14 amino acids. Germline V gene lookup returns CDR1 SGDLS and CDR2 YYNGEE. Trimming left V 3 bases short and J 6 bases short, with 12 bases between. The CDR3 spells CASSGGSPYEKLFF. The CDR3 DNA reads as TGTGCCAGCAGCGGCGGCAGCCCGTATGAAAAACTGTTTTTT.

A note on this clone: This same CDR3 is encoded by further DNA sequences in the sample. J is TRBJ2-7 and V is TRBV29-1, with D unclear. CDR1 is SQVTM, CDR2 ANQGSEA, per germline. Trimming cost V 4 bases and J 1 base, with 5 bases left between them. The CDR3 is 11 amino acids. In DNA form, the CDR3 reads TGCAGCGTTGGCCATTCCTACGAGCAGTACTTC. Translated: CSVGHSYEQYF.

Points on this clone: Other nucleotide sequences from this sample produce the same CDR3. The V gene is TRBV5-1, the J gene TRBJ2-1; 10 bases align to TRBD2. Germline lookup yields CDR1 SGHRS and CDR2 YFSETQ. J was trimmed by 5 bases and V by 0 bases; bases with no gene match: 2. The CDR3 has 15 amino acids. CDR3 sequence reads: CASSLVLAGDNEQFF. The CDR3 DNA is TGCGCCAGCAGCTTGGTGCTAGCGGGAGACAATGAGCAGTTCTTC.

This clone was observed many times. The chain has TRBV4-1 and TRBJ2-1, with 9 bases lining up with TRBD2. With 4 bases clipped from V and 6 bases from J, the junction kept 13 bases outside the gene matches. The CDR3 contains 17 residues. Germline V gene lookup returns CDR1 MGHRA and CDR2 YSYEKL. The CDR3 spells CASSRSGLAILGNEQFF. CDR3 coding DNA: TGCGCCAGCAGCCGATCCGGACTAGCGATCCTGGGCAATGAGCAGTTCTTC.

The chain couples TRBV4-1 to TRBJ1-2; TRBD1 aligns across 8 bases. This CDR3 has 14 amino acids. The V gene end was trimmed by 2 bases and the J gene end by 3 bases; junction bases not matched to a gene: 2. Germline V CDR1 and CDR2: MGHRA, YSYEKL. The CDR3 region has the DNA TGCGCCAGCAGCCAAACAGGGGGTTACTATGGCTACACCTTC. Amino acids: CASSQTGGYYGYTF.

The rearrangement links TRBV5-1 to TRBJ1-1, with D unresolved. Trimming stripped 1 base from V and 0 bases from J, with 10 bases between. Germline values: CDR1 SGHRS, CDR2 YFSETQ. CDR3 length: 15 residues. The CDR3 spells CASSLFDRVNTEAFF. The CDR3 region has the DNA TGCGCCAGCAGCTTGTTTGATAGGGTGAACACTGAAGCTTTCTTT.